The text below deals with one T cell receptor beta chain. The identical CDR3 is also encoded by other nucleotide sequences in the sample. Patients of the Seattle cohort, enrolled during active infection, were followed longitudinally. The sample is drawn from a study of blood T cell repertoires in COVID-19. The overall study: The United States, Italy and Spain provided the acute and convalescent COVID-19 samples. T cells, B-cell-depleted T cells, or PBMCs supplied cDNA or gDNA.

TCRdb's copy holds only in-frame clones and misses some; the assay was immunoSEQ multiplex PCR. The sample includes roughly 500,000 clones, nearly 90% seen only once; the top ten take approximately 0.9%. The length of the CDR3 is 15 residues. Looked up from germline, CDR1 is SGHRS and CDR2 is YFSETQ. With V trimmed by 2 bases and J by 7 bases, 6 bases remained unmatched. V is TRBV5-1 and J is TRBJ2-1, with 10 bases aligning to TRBD2. The TCR comes from a man aged 18 to 30 with COVID-19, enrolled during active disease. The sequencing sample was made of peripheral blood. The CDR3 region has the DNA TGCGCCAGCAGCTTAGAGCGGGGGGGCTGGAATGAGCAGTTCTTC. Protein product: CASSLERGGWNEQFF.